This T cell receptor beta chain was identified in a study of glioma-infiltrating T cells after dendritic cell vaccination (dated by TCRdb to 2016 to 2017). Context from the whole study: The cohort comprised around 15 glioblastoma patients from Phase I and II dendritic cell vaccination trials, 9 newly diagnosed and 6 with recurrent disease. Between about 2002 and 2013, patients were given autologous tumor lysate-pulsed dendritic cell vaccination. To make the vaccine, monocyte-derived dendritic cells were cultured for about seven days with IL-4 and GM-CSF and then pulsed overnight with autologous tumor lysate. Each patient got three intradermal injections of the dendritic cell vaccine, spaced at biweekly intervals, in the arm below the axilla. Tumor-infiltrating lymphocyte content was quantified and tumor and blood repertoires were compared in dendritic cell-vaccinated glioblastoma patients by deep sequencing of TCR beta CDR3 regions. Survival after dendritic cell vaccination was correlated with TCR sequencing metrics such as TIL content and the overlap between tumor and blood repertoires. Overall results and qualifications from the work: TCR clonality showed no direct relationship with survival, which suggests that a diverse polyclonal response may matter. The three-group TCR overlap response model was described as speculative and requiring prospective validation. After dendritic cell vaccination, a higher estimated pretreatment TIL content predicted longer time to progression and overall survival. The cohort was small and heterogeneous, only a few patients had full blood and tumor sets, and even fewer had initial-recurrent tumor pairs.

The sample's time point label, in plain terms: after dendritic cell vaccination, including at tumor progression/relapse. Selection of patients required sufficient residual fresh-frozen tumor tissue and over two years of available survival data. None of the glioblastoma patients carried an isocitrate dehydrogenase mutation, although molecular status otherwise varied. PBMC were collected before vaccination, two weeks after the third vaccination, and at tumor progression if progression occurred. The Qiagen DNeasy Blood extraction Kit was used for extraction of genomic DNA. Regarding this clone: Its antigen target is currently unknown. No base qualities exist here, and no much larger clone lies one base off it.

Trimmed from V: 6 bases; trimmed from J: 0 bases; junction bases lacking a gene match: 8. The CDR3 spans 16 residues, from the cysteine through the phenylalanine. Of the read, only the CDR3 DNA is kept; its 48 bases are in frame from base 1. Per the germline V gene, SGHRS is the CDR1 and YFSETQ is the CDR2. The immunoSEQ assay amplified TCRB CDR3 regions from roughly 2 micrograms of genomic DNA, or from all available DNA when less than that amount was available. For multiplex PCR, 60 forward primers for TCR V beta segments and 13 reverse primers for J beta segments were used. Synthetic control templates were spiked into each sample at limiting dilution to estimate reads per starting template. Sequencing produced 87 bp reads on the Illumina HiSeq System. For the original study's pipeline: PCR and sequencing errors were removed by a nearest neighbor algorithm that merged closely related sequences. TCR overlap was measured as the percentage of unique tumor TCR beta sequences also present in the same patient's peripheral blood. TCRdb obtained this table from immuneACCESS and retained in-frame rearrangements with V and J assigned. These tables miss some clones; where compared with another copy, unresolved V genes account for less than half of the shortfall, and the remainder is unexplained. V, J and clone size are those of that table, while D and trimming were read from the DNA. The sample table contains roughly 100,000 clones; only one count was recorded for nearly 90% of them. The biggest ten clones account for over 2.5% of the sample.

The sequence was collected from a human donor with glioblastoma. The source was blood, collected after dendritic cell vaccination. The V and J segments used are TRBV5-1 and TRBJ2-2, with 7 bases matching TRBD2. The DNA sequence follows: TGCGCCAGCACCCCCACTAGCGCATCGAACACCGGGGAGCTGTTTTTT. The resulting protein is CASTPTSASNTGELFF.